This T cell receptor (beta chain) was identified in a study of blood T cell repertoires in COVID-19. As for the study in general: The United States, Italy and Spain supplied acute and convalescent COVID-19 samples. The analysed material was cDNA or gDNA that came from T cells, B-cell-depleted T cells, or PBMCs.

The table lists this clone with a count of one. V shed 2 bases, J shed 4 bases, and the junction held 7 bases outside the gene matches. Germline-derived CDR1 and CDR2 are ENHRY and SYGVKD. The CDR3 consists of 15 residues. Original handling: Estimation of nucleated cell counts relied on the amplification of reference gene primers. Clones were read by immunoSEQ multiplex PCR, and TCRdb kept only the in-frame ones, dropping some. V, J and clone size are those of that table, while D and trimming were read from the DNA. The sample consists of about 72,000 clones, around 90% of them appearing once. The TCR sequence derives from a man aged 50 or older with acute or convalescent COVID-19. The material sequenced was peripheral blood. J is TRBJ1-2 and V is TRBV10-3; TRBD1 matches at 7 bases. DNA of the CDR3: TGTGCCATCAGTGAGCCGACAGGGCCCTCCTATGGCTACACCTTC. Amino acids: CAISEPTGPSYGYTF.